This TCR beta chain is drawn from a study of shared clonotypes between healthy human individuals. Looking at the study overall: Each donor's CD8 memory used one plate, CD8 naive two, each CD4 subset three.

Repertoires were generated with immunoSEQ multiplex PCR, while TCRdb's copy carries only in-frame clones and drops some. The data contain some 2,000,000 clones, approximately 96% of them singletons. Nashville, Tennessee was home to all donors, who were Caucasian adults. This sequence was found in a man aged 18 to 29 in good health. The material sequenced was naive CD4+ T cells sorted from blood. The subset is: CD45RA+ positively selected.

The CDR3 loop reads CASSLAGLTEAFF. The DNA of the CDR3 is TGTGCCAGCAGCTTAGCAGGGCTCACTGAAGCTTTCTTT. The V gene is TRBV11-2, the J gene TRBJ1-1, with a possible D match to TRBD1 (5 bases). The germline V and J ends were trimmed by 1 base and 4 bases, with 7 bases remaining between them. This CDR3 has 13 residues. Germline V gene sequence: CDR1 SGHAT, CDR2 FQNNGV.